This T cell receptor beta chain is from a study of shared clonotypes between healthy human individuals. Assay: immunoSEQ multiplex PCR; the TCRdb copy retains only in-frame clones and omits some. The table lists roughly 1 million clones, about 74% of them singletons. The junction had 10 bases not matched to a gene; V was cut back by 4 bases and J by 5 bases. This CDR3 region has 16 residues. The germline V gene has CDR1 SGHTA and CDR2 FQGNSA. Sequenced sample: memory CD4+ T cells sorted from blood. Subset indicated: CD45RA-negative fraction. The sequence was obtained from a man between 18 and 29 years old in good health. This chain joins TRBV7-2 and TRBJ2-7, with 11 bases aligning to TRBD2. For the CDR3, the DNA is TGTGCCAGCAGCTCTCAAGCCGGGACTAGCGGCAACGAGCAGTACTTC. It specifies CASSSQAGTSGNEQYF.